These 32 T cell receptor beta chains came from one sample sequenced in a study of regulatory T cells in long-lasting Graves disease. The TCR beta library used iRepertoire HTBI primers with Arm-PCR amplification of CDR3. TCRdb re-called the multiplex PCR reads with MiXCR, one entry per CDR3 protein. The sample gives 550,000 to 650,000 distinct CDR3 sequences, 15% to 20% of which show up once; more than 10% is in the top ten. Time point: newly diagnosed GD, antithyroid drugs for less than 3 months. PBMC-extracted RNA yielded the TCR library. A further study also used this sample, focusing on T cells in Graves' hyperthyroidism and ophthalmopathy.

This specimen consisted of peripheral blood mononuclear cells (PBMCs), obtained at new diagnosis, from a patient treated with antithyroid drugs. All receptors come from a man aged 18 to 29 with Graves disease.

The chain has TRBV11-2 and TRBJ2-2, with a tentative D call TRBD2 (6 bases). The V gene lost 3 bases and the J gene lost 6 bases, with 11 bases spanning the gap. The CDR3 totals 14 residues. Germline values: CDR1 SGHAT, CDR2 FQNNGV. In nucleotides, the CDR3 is TGTGCCAGCAGCTTCGGGGGAGGAGCCGGGGAGCTGTTTTTT. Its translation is CASSFGGGAGELFF.

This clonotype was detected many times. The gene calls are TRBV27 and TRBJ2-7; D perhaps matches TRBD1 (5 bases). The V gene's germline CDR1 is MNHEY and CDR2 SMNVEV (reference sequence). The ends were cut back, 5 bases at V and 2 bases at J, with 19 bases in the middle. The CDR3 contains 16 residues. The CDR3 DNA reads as TGTGCCAGCAGTGCCCGACAGAATTCGATTGCCTACGAGCAGTACTTC. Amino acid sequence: CASSARQNSIAYEQYF.

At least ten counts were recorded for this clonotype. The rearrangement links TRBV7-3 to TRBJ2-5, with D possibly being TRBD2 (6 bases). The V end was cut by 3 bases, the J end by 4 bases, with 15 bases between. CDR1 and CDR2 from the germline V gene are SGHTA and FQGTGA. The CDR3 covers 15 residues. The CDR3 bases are TGTGCCAGCAGCTTGGGGGAGAGGGGAGGAGAGACCCAGTACTTC. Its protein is CASSLGERGGETQYF.

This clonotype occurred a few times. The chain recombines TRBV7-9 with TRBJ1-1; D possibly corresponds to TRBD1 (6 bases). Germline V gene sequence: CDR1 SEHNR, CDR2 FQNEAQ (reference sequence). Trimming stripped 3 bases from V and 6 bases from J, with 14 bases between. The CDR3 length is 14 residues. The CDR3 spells CASSFIGGDAEAFF. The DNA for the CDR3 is TGTGCCAGCAGCTTTATCGGGGGCGATGCTGAAGCTTTCTTT. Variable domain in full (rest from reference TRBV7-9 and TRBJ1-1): DTGVSQNPRHKITKRGQNVTFRCDPISEHNRLYWYRQTLGQGPEFLTYFQNEAQLEKSRLLSDRFSAERPKGSFSTLEIQRTEQGDSAMYLCASSFIGGDAEAFFGQGTRLTVV.

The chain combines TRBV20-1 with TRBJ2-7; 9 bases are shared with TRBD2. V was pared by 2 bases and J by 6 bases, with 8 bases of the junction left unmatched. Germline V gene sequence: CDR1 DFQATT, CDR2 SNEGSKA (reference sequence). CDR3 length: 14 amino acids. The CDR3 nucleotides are TGCAGTGCTAGAAACTTAGCGGGAGCTGGCGAGCAGTACTTC. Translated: CSARNLAGAGEQYF.

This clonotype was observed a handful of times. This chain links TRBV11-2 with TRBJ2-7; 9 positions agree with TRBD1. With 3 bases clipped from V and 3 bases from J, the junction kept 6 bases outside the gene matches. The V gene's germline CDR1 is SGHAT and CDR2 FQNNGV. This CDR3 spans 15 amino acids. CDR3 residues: CASSFRDRASYEQYF. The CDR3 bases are TGTGCCAGCAGCTTCCGGGACAGGGCAAGCTACGAGCAGTACTTC.

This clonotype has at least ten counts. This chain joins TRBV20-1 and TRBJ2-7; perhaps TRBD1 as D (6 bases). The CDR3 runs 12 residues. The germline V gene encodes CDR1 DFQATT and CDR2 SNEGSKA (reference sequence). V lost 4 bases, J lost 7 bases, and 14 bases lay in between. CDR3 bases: TGCAGTGCTATTCCTGGGGGACAAGAGCAGTACTTC. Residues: CSAIPGGQEQYF.

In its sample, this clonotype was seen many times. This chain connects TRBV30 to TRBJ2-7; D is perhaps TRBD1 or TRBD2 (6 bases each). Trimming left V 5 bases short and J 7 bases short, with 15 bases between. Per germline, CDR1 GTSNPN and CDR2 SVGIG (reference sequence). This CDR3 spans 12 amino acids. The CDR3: CAWEPTRGEQYF. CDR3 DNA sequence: TGTGCCTGGGAGCCGACTAGGGGGGAGCAGTACTTC.

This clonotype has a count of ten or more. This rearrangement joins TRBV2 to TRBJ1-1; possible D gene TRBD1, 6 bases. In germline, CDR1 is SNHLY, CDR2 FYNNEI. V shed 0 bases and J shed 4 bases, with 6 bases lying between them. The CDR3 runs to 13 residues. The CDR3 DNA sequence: TGTGCCAGCAGTGAAGCAGGGGGCACTGAAGCTTTCTTT. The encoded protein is CASSEAGGTEAFF.

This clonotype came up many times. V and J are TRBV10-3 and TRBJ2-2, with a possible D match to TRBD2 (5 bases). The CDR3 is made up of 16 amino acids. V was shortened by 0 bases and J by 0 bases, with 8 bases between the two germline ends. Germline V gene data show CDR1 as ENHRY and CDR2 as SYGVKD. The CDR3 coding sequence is TGTGCCATCAGTGAGTCTCTAGCTCCGAACACCGGGGAGCTGTTTTTT. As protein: CAISESLAPNTGELFF.

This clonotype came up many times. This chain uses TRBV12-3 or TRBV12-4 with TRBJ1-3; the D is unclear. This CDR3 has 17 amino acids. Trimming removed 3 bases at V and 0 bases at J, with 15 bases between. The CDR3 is CASSFFRGPTSGNTIYF. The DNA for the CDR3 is TGTGCCAGCAGTTTCTTCCGTGGGCCAACCTCTGGAAACACCATATATTTT.

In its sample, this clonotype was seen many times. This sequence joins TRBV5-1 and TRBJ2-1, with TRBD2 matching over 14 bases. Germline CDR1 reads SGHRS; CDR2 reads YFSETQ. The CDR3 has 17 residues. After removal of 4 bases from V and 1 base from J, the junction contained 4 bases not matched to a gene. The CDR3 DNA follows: TGCGCCAGCAGCACGGGACTAGCGGGAGTGTCCTACAATGAGCAGTTCTTC. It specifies CASSTGLAGVSYNEQFF.

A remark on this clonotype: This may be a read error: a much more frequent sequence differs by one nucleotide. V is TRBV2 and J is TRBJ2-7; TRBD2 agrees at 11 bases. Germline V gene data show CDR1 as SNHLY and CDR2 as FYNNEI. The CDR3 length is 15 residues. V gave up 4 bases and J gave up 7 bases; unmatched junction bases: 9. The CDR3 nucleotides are TGTGCCAGCAGTGGACTAGCGGGGTGGGGTAATGAGCAGTACTTC. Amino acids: CASSGLAGWGNEQYF.

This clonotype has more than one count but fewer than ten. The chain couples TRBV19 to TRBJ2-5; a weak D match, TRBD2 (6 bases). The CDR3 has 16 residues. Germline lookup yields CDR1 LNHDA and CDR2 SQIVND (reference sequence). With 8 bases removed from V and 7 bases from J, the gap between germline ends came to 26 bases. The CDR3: CASSEAGTALPVTQYF. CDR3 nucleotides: TGTGCCAGTTCCGAGGCGGGGACGGCCCTCCCAGTGACCCAGTACTTC.

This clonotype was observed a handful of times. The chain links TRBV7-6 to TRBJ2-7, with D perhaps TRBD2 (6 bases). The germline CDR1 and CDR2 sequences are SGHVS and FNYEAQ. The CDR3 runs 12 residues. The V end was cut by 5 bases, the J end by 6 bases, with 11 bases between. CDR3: CASSRGTGEQYF. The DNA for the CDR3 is TGTGCCAGCAGCCGCGGGACCGGCGAGCAGTACTTC.

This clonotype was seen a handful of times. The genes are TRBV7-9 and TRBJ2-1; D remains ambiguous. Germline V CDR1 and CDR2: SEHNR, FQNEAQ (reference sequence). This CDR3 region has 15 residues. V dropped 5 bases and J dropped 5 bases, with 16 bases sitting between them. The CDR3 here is CASSPPPRRNNEQFF. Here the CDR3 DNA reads TGTGCCAGCAGCCCCCCCCCGCGTAGGAACAATGAGCAGTTCTTC.

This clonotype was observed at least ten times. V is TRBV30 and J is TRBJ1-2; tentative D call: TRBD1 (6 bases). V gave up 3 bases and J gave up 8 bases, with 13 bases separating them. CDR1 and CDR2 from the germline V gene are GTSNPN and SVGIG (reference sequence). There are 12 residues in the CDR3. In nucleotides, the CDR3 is TGTGCCTGGAGGGTATACAGGGACGGCTACACCTTC. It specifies CAWRVYRDGYTF.

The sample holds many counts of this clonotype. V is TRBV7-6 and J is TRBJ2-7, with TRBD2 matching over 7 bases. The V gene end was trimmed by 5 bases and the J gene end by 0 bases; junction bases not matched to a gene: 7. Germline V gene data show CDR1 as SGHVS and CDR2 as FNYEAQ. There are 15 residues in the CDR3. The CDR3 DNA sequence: TGTGCCAGCAGCCCGAGGGCGGGAGCCTCCTACGAGCAGTACTTC. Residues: CASSPRAGASYEQYF.

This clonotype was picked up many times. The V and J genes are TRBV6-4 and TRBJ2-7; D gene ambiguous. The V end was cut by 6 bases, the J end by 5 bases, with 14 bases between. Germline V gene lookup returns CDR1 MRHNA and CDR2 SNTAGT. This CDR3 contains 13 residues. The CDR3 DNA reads TGTGCCAGCAGCGAAGTCCTAGATGACGAGCAGTACTTC. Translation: CASSEVLDDEQYF.

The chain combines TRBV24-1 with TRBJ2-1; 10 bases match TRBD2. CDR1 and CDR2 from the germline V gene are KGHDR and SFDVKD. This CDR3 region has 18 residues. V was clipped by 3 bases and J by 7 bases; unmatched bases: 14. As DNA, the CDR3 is TGTGCCACCAGTGATCCCTCCGGCGAAGCGGGAGGGAGGAATGAGCAGTTCTTC. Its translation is CATSDPSGEAGGRNEQFF.

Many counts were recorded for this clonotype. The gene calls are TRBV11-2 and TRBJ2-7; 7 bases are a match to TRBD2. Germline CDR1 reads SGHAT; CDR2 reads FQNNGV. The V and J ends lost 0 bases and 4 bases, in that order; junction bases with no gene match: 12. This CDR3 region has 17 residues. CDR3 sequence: CASSLEGVGGSSYEQYF. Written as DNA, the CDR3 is TGTGCCAGCAGCTTAGAGGGTGTGGGCGGGAGTTCGTACGAGCAGTACTTC. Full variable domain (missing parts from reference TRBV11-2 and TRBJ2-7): EAGVAQSPRYKIIEKRQSVAFWCNPISGHATLYWYQQILGQGPKLLIQFQNNGVVDDSQLPKDRFSAERLKGVDSTLKIQPAKLEDSAVYLCASSLEGVGGSSYEQYFGPGTRLTVT.

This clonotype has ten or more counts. The DNA for the CDR3 is TGTGCCAGCCAGGGGGAGGGCTCCTACGAGCAGTACTTC. As protein: CASQGEGSYEQYF. This chain joins TRBV2 and TRBJ2-7; D possibly matches TRBD1 or TRBD2 (7 bases each). This CDR3 spans 13 amino acids. Germline-derived CDR1 and CDR2 are SNHLY and FYNNEI. With 8 bases removed from V and 0 bases from J, the gap between germline ends came to 11 bases.

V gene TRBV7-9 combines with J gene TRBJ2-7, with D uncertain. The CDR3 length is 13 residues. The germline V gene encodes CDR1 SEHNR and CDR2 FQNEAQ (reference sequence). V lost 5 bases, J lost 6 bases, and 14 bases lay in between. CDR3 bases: TGTGCCAGCAGCCCTCCCTCCCAAAGCGAGCAGTACTTC. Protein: CASSPPSQSEQYF. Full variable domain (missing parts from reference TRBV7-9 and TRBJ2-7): DTGVSQNPRHKITKRGQNVTFRCDPISEHNRLYWYRQTLGQGPEFLTYFQNEAQLEKSRLLSDRFSAERPKGSFSTLEIQRTEQGDSAMYLCASSPPSQSEQYFGPGTRLTVT.

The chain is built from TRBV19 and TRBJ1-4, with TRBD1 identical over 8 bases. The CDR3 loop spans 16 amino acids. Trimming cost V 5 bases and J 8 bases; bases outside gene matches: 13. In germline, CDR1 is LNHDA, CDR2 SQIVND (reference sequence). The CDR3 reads CASSRILDRGEEKLFF. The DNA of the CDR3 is TGTGCCAGTAGTCGGATCTTAGACAGGGGTGAGGAAAAACTGTTTTTT.

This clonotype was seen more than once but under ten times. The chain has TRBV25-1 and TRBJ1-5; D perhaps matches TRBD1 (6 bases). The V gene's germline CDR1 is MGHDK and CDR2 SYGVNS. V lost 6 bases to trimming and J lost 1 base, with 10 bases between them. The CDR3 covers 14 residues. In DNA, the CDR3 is TGTGCCAGCAGCGATACAGGGAGCAATCAGCCCCAGCATTTT. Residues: CASSDTGSNQPQHF.

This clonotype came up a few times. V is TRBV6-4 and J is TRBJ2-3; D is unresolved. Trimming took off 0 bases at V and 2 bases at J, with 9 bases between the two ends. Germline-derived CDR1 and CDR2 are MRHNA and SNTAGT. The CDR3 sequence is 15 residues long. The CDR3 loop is CASSDSAGSTDTQYF. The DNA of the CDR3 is TGTGCCAGCAGTGACTCGGCAGGATCCACAGATACGCAGTATTTT.

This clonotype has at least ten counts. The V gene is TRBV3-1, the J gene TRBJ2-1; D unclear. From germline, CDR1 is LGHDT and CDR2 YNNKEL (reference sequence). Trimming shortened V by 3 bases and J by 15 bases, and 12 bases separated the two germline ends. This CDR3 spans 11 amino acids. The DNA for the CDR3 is TGTGCCAGCAGCCACAGCCAAACCCTGTTCTTC. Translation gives CASSHSQTLFF.

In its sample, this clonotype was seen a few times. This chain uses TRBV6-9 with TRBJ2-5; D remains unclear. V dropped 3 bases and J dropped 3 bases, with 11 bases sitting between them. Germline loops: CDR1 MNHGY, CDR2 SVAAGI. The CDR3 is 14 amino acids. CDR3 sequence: CASSYSAGEETQYF. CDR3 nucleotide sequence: TGTGCCAGCAGTTACTCCGCCGGAGAAGAGACCCAGTACTTC.

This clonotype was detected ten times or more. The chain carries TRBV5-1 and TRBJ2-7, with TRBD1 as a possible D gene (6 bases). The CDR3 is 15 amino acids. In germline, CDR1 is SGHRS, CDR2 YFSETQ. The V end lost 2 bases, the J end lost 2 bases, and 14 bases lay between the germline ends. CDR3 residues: CASSFGATGTYEQYF. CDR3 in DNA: TGCGCCAGCAGCTTTGGAGCGACAGGTACCTACGAGCAGTACTTC.

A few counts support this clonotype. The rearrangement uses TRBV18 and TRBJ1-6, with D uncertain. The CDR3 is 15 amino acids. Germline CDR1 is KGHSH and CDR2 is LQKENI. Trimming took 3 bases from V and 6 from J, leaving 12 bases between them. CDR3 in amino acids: CASSPRRETNSPLHF. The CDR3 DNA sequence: TGTGCCAGCTCACCGCGACGGGAAACTAATTCACCCCTCCACTTT.

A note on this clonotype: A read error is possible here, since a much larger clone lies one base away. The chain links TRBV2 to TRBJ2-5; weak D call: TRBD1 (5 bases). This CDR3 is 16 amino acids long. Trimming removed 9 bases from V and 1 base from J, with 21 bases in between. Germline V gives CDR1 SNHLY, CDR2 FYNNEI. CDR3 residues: CARAPEARQRQETQYF. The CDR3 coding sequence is TGTGCCAGAGCCCCCGAGGCACGACAGCGCCAAGAGACCCAGTACTTC. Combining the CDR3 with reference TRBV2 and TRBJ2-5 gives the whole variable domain EPEVTQTPSHQVTQMGQEVILRCVPISNHLYFYWYRQILGQKVEFLVSFYNNEISEKSEIFDDQFSVERPDGSNFTLKIRSTKLEDSAMYFCARAPEARQRQETQYFGPGTRLLVL.

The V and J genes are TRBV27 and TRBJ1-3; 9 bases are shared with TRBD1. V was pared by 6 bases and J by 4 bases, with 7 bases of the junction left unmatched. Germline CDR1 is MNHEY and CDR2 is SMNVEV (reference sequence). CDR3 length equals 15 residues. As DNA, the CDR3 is TGTGCCAGCAGAGGACAGGGGATAGAAGGAAACACCATATATTTT. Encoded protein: CASRGQGIEGNTIYF.